What follows describes a single T cell receptor beta chain. Its antigen is not known. The record originates from a study of cytomegalovirus exposure and HLA in healthy donors. Vbeta (60) and Jbeta (13) primers were used in the PCR. Method: immunoSEQ multiplex PCR; TCRdb's copy keeps in-frame clones and lacks some. The data show under 200,000 clones, with around four fifths seen just once and about 1.5% held by the top ten. Findings of the study overall: Reports credit the classifier with highly specific, highly sensitive diagnosis of cytomegalovirus status.

The sample consisted of PBMCs. This clonotype was sampled from a woman aged 25 to 39 in good health and CMV-seronegative.

The CDR3 sequence: CASSEVQGHTEAFF. The CDR3 nucleotides read TGTGCCAGCAGTGAAGTCCAGGGGCACACTGAAGCTTTCTTT. The rearrangement links TRBV2 to TRBJ1-1; maybe TRBD1 (6 bases). V was clipped by 1 base and J by 3 bases, with 9 bases between them. The CDR3 totals 14 residues. Looked up from germline, CDR1 is SNHLY and CDR2 is FYNNEI.